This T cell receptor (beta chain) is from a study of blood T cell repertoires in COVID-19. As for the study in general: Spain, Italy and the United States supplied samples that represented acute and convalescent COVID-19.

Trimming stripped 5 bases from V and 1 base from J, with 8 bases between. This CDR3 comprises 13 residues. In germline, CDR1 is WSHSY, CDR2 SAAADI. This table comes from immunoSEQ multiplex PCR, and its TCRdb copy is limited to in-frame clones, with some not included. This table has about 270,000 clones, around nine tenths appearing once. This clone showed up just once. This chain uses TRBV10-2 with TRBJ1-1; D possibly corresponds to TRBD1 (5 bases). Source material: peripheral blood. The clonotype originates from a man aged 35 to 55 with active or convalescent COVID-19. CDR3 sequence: CASSSQGNTEAFF. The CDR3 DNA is TGCGCCAGCAGTAGTCAGGGGAACACTGAAGCTTTCTTT.